Here is one T cell receptor (beta chain) with its context. The data derive from a study of lung T cells in sarcoidosis with Löfgren's syndrome. The V end lost 10 bases, the J end lost 5 bases, and 18 bases lay between the germline ends. Germline values: CDR1 SNHLY, CDR2 FYNNEI. CDR3 length: 14 amino acids. TCRdb itself ran the reads through MiXCR, one entry per CDR3 protein. The sample contains about 63,000 distinct CDR3 sequences, around 21% of which appear only once. J is TRBJ1-5 and V is TRBV2; a weak D match, TRBD1 (5 bases). The specimen sequenced was CD4+ T cells from PBMCs. This receptor was obtained from a human donor with sarcoidosis (Löfgren's syndrome or another form), or a control subject (not recorded which). The CDR3 protein is CANNPTGPYQPQHF. CDR3 nucleotide sequence: TGTGCCAACAATCCCACAGGCCCCTATCAGCCCCAGCATTTT.